The 9 T cell receptor beta chains presented below share a single source sample, sequenced in a study of shared clonotypes between healthy human individuals. Assay used: immunoSEQ multiplex PCR; TCRdb lists only in-frame clones, some missing. The data show about half a million clones, roughly 78% seen once. Sample: PBMCs. These receptors originate from a middle-aged woman in good health. Some clones in this sample may be carry-over from other donors' samples.

The rearrangement links TRBV19 to TRBJ2-1; D is possibly TRBD1 or TRBD2 (5 bases each). With 3 bases removed from V and 2 bases from J, the gap between germline ends came to 11 bases. CDR3 length: 15 amino acids. In germline, CDR1 is LNHDA, CDR2 SQIVND (reference sequence). The CDR3 DNA sequence: TGTGCCAGTAGTATTGACGGGACCCCCTACAATGAGCAGTTCTTC. Protein: CASSIDGTPYNEQFF.

This clone was picked up many times. The genes are TRBV28 and TRBJ1-5; D is undetermined. CDR3 length equals 15 residues. Germline-derived CDR1 and CDR2 are MDHEN and SYDVKM. V lost 6 bases to trimming and J lost 0 bases, with 12 bases between them. The CDR3 DNA reads as TGTGCCAGCAGCACTTGGGCAGATAGCAATCAGCCCCAGCATTTT. It encodes CASSTWADSNQPQHF.

This rearrangement joins TRBV11-2 to TRBJ2-7; 8 bases are a match to TRBD2. The V gene end was trimmed by 5 bases and the J gene end by 0 bases; junction bases not matched to a gene: 6. The CDR3 extends over 15 amino acids. Germline V lookup: CDR1 SGHAT, CDR2 FQNNGV. Here the CDR3 reads CASSIGLASSYEQYF. For the CDR3, the DNA is TGTGCCAGCAGCATCGGACTAGCTAGCTCCTACGAGCAGTACTTC.

The rearrangement uses TRBV11-1 and TRBJ2-7; D is perhaps TRBD1 (7 bases). Trimming pared 5 bases from V and 7 bases from J, leaving 12 bases between. The CDR3 runs 12 residues. Germline lookup yields CDR1 SGHAT and CDR2 FQDESV (reference sequence). This CDR3 is CASSLTGREQYF. CDR3 coding DNA: TGTGCCAGCAGCCTGACAGGGAGGGAGCAGTACTTC.

There are a few counts of this clone. The chain recombines TRBV6-1 with TRBJ1-1; 9 positions match TRBD1. The CDR3 has 14 residues. CDR1 MNHNS and CDR2 SASEGT come from the germline V gene. V lost 5 bases and J lost 0; bases outside the gene matches: 1. The CDR3: CASSWDRVNTEAFF. The CDR3 coding sequence is TGTGCCAGCAGTTGGGACAGGGTGAACACTGAAGCTTTCTTT.

The chain links TRBV13 to TRBJ1-1; unclear D gene. V lost 0 bases and J 1 base, leaving 6 bases between the germline ends. CDR1 is PRHDT and CDR2 is FYEKMQ in the germline V gene (reference sequence). The CDR3 extends over 14 amino acids. DNA of the CDR3: TGTGCCAGCAGCTTAGGCCTGTCGAACACTGAAGCTTTCTTT. Amino acids: CASSLGLSNTEAFF.

V gene TRBV5-1 combines with J gene TRBJ2-1; D is ambiguous. The germline V gene has CDR1 SGHRS and CDR2 YFSETQ. V was pared by 1 base and J by 7 bases, with 9 bases between. The CDR3 spans 13 residues. The CDR3 loop reads CASSLQVSNEQFF. For the CDR3, the DNA is TGCGCCAGCAGCTTGCAAGTCTCGAATGAGCAGTTCTTC.

The rearrangement joins TRBV19 to TRBJ2-2, with 9 bases identical to TRBD1. CDR1 LNHDA and CDR2 SQIVND come from the germline V gene (reference sequence). The CDR3 has 14 residues. Trimming removed 9 bases from V and 2 bases from J; junction bases left unmatched: 4. This CDR3 reads CASTGQGNTGELFF. The CDR3 bases are TGTGCCAGCACGGGACAGGGTAACACCGGGGAGCTGTTTTTT.

J is TRBJ2-5 and V is TRBV30, with 14 bases matching TRBD2. CDR1 and CDR2 from the germline V gene are GTSNPN and SVGIG (reference sequence). The CDR3 has 18 amino acids. V gave up 0 bases and J gave up 4 bases; unmatched junction bases: 10. The CDR3 region is CAWSVRFGTSGSGETQYF. DNA of the CDR3: TGTGCCTGGAGTGTACGGTTCGGGACTAGCGGGAGTGGAGAGACCCAGTACTTC.